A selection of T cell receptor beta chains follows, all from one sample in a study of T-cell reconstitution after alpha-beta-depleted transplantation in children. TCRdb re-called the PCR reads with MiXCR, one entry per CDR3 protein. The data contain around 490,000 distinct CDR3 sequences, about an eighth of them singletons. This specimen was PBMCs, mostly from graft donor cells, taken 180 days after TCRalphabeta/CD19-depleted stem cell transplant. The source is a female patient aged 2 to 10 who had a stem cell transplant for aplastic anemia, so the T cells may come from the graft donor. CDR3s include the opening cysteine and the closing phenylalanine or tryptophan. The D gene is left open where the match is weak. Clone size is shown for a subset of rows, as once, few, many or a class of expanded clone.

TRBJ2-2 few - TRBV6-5 CASSKTTSWGDTGELFF TGTGCCAGCAGTAAAACAACTTCGTGGGGGGACACCGGGGAGCTGTTTTTT
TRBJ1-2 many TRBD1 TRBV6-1 CASSPGGAYGYTF TGTGCCAGCAGTCCAGGGGGCGCGTATGGCTACACCTTC
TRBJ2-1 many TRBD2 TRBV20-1 CSASGRYNEQFF TGCAGTGCTAGCGGGAGGTATAATGAGCAGTTCTTC
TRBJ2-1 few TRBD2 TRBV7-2 CASSLRGTTGEQFF TGTGCCAGCAGCTTACGAGGGACTACAGGTGAGCAGTTCTTC
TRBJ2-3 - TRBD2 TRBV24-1 CATSGLAGGPDTQYF TGTGCCACCAGTGGCCTAGCGGGAGGGCCCGATACGCAGTATTTT
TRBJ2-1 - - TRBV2 CATQAWGEQFF TGTGCCACTCAGGCCTGGGGTGAGCAGTTCTTC
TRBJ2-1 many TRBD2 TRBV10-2 CASRETSGTYNEQFF TGCGCCAGCAGGGAGACTAGCGGGACCTACAATGAGCAGTTCTTC
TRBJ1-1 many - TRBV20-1 CSARDLGRGTEAFF TGCAGTGCTAGAGACCTGGGGCGGGGGACTGAAGCTTTCTTT
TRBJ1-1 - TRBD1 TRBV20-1 CSARSPLGTGTTEAFF TGCAGTGCTAGATCTCCTCTTGGGACAGGGACCACTGAAGCTTTCTTT
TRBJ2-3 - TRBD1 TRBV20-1 CSASPPGGANTQYF TGCAGTGCTAGCCCCCCAGGGGGCGCGAATACGCAGTATTTT
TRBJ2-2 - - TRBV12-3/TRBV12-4 CASSPLMGVGELFF TGTGCCAGCAGCCCCTTAATGGGGGTCGGGGAGCTGTTTTTT
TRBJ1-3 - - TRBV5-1 CASSFTGMDSGNTIYF TGCGCCAGCAGCTTTACAGGGATGGACTCTGGAAACACCATATATTTT
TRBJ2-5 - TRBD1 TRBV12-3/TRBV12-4 CASSLEDRGLEETQYF TGTGCCAGCAGTTTAGAGGACAGGGGGCTAGAGGAGACCCAGTACTTC
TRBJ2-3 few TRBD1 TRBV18 CASSTDREITDTQYF TGTGCCAGCTCAACCGACAGGGAGATCACAGATACGCAGTATTTT
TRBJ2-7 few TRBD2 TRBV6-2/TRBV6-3 CASSFGLGPSYEQYF TGTGCCAGCAGTTTCGGACTAGGCCCCTCCTACGAGCAGTACTTC
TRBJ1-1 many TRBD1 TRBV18 CASSPAPGQVNTEAFF TGTGCCAGCTCACCAGCTCCGGGACAGGTCAACACTGAAGCTTTCTTT
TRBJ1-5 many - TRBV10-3 CATLARVGEQPQHF TGTGCCACTCTAGCCCGGGTAGGAGAACAGCCCCAGCATTTT
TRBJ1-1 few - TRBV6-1 CALGNVNTEAFF TGTGCCTTAGGGAACGTGAACACTGAAGCTTTCTTT
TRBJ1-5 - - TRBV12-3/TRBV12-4 CASSLSQPQHF TGTGCCAGCAGTTTGAGTCAGCCCCAGCATTTT
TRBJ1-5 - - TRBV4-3 CASSQDIRARQPQHF TGCGCCAGCAGCCAAGATATCAGGGCAAGGCAGCCCCAGCATTTT
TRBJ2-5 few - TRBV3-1 CASSQGLLPGTQYF TGTGCCAGCAGCCAAGGACTGCTACCTGGGACCCAGTACTTC
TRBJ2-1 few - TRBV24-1 CATSCLSGSEDCYNEQFF TGTGCCACCAGTTGTTTATCGGGTAGTGAAGACTGCTACAATGAGCAGTTCTTC
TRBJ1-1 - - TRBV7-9 CASSLIAPNTEAFF TGTGCCAGCAGCTTAATTGCCCCTAACACTGAAGCTTTCTTT
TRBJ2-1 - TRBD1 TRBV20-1 CSVSPIGTGSYNEQFF TGCAGCGTTTCCCCCATCGGGACAGGGTCCTACAATGAGCAGTTCTTC
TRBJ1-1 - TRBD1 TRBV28 CASPGQGDTEAFF TGTGCCAGCCCTGGACAGGGAGACACTGAAGCTTTCTTT
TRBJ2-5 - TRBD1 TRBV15 CATSRLDRDRETQYF TGTGCCACCAGCAGGCTAGACAGGGACCGGGAGACCCAGTACTTC
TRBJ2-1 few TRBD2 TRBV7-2 CASSLAHGRAESHEQFF TGTGCCAGCAGCTTAGCGCACGGGAGGGCCGAAAGCCATGAGCAGTTCTTC
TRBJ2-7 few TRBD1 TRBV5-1 CASSNPTGLREQYF TGCGCCAGCAGCAACCCGACAGGGCTACGCGAGCAGTACTTC
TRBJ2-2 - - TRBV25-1 CASSEPPGLYMAGELFF TGTGCCAGCAGTGAGCCGCCGGGACTCTACATGGCCGGGGAGCTGTTTTTT
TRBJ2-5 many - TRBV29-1 CSVEADGEETQYF TGCAGCGTTGAAGCCGACGGGGAAGAGACCCAGTACTTC
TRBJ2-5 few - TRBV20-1 CSAPQQPEETQYF TGCAGTGCACCCCAACAGCCCGAAGAGACCCAGTACTTC
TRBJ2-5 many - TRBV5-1 CASSRDGQETQYF TGCGCCAGTTCCCGGGACGGCCAAGAGACCCAGTACTTC
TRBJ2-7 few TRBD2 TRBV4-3 CASSLLQAGTSGRAYEQYF TGCGCCAGCAGCCTTCTACAGGCCGGGACTAGCGGGAGGGCCTACGAGCAGTACTTC
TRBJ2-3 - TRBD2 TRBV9 CASRRGGRTDTQYF TGTGCCAGCAGACGGGGGGGTCGCACAGATACGCAGTATTTT
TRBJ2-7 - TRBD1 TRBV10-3 CAIRGDSSYEQYF TGTGCCATCAGAGGGGACAGTTCCTACGAGCAGTACTTC
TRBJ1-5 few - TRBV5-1 CASSLDGDSNQPQHF TGCGCCAGCAGCTTGGACGGAGATAGCAATCAGCCCCAGCATTTT
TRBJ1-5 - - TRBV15 CATSRTRQSYLSYQPQHF TGTGCCACCAGCAGAACTCGACAGTCCTACTTGAGTTATCAGCCCCAGCATTTT
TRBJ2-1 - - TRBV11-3 CASSLDVGSYNEQFF TGTGCCAGCAGCTTAGATGTCGGATCCTACAATGAGCAGTTCTTC
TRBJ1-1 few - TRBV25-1 CASSGRGVSEAFF TGTGCCAGCAGTGGGCGGGGGGTTTCTGAAGCTTTCTTT
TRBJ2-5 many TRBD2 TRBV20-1 CSARVGGRAGSGTQYF TGCAGTGCTAGAGTAGGCGGGAGGGCCGGTTCGGGGACCCAGTACTTC
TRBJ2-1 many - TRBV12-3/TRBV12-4 CASSRTAAPNEQFF TGTGCCAGCAGCCGGACGGCGGCCCCGAATGAGCAGTTCTTC
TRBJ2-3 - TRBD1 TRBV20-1 CSARDYKGASTDTQYF TGCAGTGCTAGAGATTACAAGGGGGCCAGCACAGATACGCAGTATTTT
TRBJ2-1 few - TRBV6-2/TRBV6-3 CASSYSKLSEVYNEQFF TGTGCCAGCAGTTACTCGAAATTGAGCGAGGTTTACAATGAGCAGTTCTTC
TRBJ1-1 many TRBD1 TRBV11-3 CASSPRGQGDTEAFF TGTGCCAGCAGCCCCCGCGGACAGGGCGACACTGAAGCTTTCTTT
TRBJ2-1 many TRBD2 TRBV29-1 CSVCKGLASNEQFF TGCAGCGTCTGCAAGGGACTAGCGTCCAATGAGCAGTTCTTC
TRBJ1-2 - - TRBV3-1 CASSQDLGGGGYTF TGTGCCAGCAGCCAAGATCTGGGGGGCGGAGGGTACACCTTC
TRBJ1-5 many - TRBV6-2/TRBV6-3 CASSYITALGQPQHF TGTGCCAGCAGTTACATCACAGCCTTGGGTCAGCCCCAGCATTTT
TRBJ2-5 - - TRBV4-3 CASSQDLAGETQYF TGCGCCAGCAGCCAAGATCTTGCGGGGGAGACCCAGTACTTC
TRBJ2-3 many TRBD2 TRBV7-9 CASSLVSGRTDTQYF TGTGCCAGCAGCTTAGTAAGCGGGAGGACAGATACGCAGTATTTT
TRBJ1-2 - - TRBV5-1 CASNEADWAGDPLRGYTF TGCGCCAGCAACGAGGCCGATTGGGCAGGGGACCCCCTGCGGGGCTACACCTTC